The clone carrying this T cell receptor beta chain showed up just a few times. The antigen remains undetermined. The data derive from a study of identical twins. TCRdb passed the 5' RACE reads through MiXCR, listing each CDR3 protein once. The table records some 500,000 distinct CDR3 sequences, nearly 10% of them present only once. Germline V gene sequence: CDR1 SQVTM, CDR2 ANQGSEA. The V end was cut by 4 bases, the J end by 6 bases, with 13 bases between. The CDR3 is 13 amino acids. Study results and limitations: Reduced insertions were recorded for abundant cord blood beta clonotypes, with no such pattern in memory repertoires.

These data also featured in a second study, about yellow fever vaccine responses in identical twins.

Input material: PBMCs. This chain joins TRBV29-1 and TRBJ1-5; D may be TRBD1 (5 bases). This receptor was identified in a woman aged 18-35 years in good health. In DNA form, the CDR3 reads TGCAGCGTTGGGGCAGGGATCAGTCAGCCCCAGCATTTT. This codes for CSVGAGISQPQHF.